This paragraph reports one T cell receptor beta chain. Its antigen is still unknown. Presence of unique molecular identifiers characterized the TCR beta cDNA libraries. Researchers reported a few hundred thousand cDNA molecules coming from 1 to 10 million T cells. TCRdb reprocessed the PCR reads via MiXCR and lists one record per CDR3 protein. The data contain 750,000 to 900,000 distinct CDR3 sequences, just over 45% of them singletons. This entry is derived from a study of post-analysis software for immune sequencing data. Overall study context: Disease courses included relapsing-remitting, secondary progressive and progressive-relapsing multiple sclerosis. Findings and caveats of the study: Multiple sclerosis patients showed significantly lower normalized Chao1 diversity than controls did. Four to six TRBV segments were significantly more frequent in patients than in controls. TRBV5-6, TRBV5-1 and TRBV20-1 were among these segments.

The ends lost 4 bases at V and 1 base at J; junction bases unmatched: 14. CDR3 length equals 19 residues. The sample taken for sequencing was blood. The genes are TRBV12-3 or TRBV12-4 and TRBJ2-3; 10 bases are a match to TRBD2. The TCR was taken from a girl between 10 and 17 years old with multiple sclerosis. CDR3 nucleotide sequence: TGTGCCAGCAGTTCTCCCGTGGCTAGCGGGAGTTCTCGCACAGATACGCAGTATTTT. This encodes CASSSPVASGSSRTDTQYF.